This is a list of T cell receptor beta chains from one sample in a study of blood T cells in healthy people across ages. A single record per CDR3 protein comes from TCRdb applying MiXCR to the 5' RACE reads. The table lists about 930,000 distinct CDR3 sequences, about 27% of them singletons. This same sample was also part of a study on T cells of mothers and their children.

Sequenced material: blood. These receptors came from a woman in her 40s in good health. Both conserved end residues are part of each CDR3. D genes are given only for firm matches. Some rows have no size entry. The others give once, few or many, or a class for an expanded clone.

>TRBV28|-|TRBD1|TRBJ1-1|17
CASSIRDRVLLDTEAFF
TGTGCCAGCAGCATCCGGGACAGGGTGTTATTGGACACTGAAGCTTTCTTT
>TRBV6-2/TRBV6-3|-|-|TRBJ1-2|13
CASSKQGWYGYTF
TGTGCCAGCAGTAAACAGGGTTGGTATGGCTACACCTTC
>TRBV25-1|-|TRBD1|TRBJ2-7|16
CASSPLGQVRSYEQYF
TGTGCCAGCAGTCCACTGGGACAGGTCCGATCCTACGAGCAGTACTTC
>TRBV6-6|few|-|TRBJ2-7|15
CASSDYPDISYEQYF
TGTGCCAGCAGTGACTATCCCGACATTTCCTACGAGCAGTACTTC
>TRBV2|few|-|TRBJ2-6|13
CASSETGANVLTF
TGTGCCAGCAGTGAAACTGGGGCCAACGTCCTGACTTTC
>TRBV12-3/TRBV12-4|many|-|TRBJ2-7|14
CASSLVVGTYEQYF
TGTGCCAGCAGTTTAGTCGTTGGGACCTACGAGCAGTACTTC
>TRBV20-1|many|TRBD1|TRBJ2-1|15
CSARRRGDRDNEQFF
TGCAGTGCTAGAAGGAGGGGGGACAGGGACAATGAGCAGTTCTTC
>TRBV29-1|many|-|TRBJ1-2|17
CSVEVPGPGILDYGYTF
TGCAGCGTTGAAGTGCCGGGCCCAGGGATACTAGACTATGGCTACACCTTC
>TRBV28|many|-|TRBJ2-3|15
CASSFRTAYTDTQYF
TGTGCCAGCAGTTTTCGTACGGCCTACACAGATACGCAGTATTTT
>TRBV4-3|many|-|TRBJ2-7|15
CASSQMGSGAYEQYF
TGCGCCAGCAGCCAAATGGGGTCAGGTGCCTACGAGCAGTACTTC
>TRBV20-1|-|TRBD2|TRBJ2-1|16
CSARGLAGRSYNEQFF
TGCAGTGCTAGAGGACTAGCGGGCCGCTCCTACAATGAGCAGTTCTTC
>TRBV5-8|-|-|TRBJ2-4|17
CANSLGRVATANNIQYF
TGTGCCAACAGCTTGGGGAGAGTAGCTACAGCCAATAACATTCAGTACTTC
>TRBV28|-|-|TRBJ1-1|13
CASSLEGRTEAFF
TGTGCCAGCAGTTTGGAGGGGCGGACTGAAGCTTTCTTT
>TRBV5-1|-|TRBD1|TRBJ2-7|15
CASSLGDRGTFEQYF
TGCGCCAGCAGCTTGGGGGACAGGGGTACATTCGAGCAGTACTTC
>TRBV7-9|-|-|TRBJ2-2|16
CASSFFGSGNTGELFF
TGTGCCAGCAGCTTTTTTGGGTCGGGGAACACCGGGGAGCTGTTTTTT
>TRBV29-1|once|-|TRBJ2-7|14
CSVEDGLSSYEQYF
TGCAGCGTTGAAGATGGACTGAGCTCCTACGAGCAGTACTTC
>TRBV3-1|many|-|TRBJ2-7|15
CASSQDLTGVREQYF
TGTGCCAGCAGCCAAGATTTAACCGGAGTTCGAGAGCAGTACTTC
>TRBV29-1|many|-|TRBJ1-4|12
CSVSATNEKLFF
TGCAGCGTTTCTGCAACTAATGAAAAACTGTTTTTT
>TRBV11-2|once|TRBD2|TRBJ2-7|15
CACRPSGGSSYEQYF
TGTGCCTGCAGGCCTAGCGGGGGCTCCTCCTACGAGCAGTACTTC
>TRBV6-5|many|-|TRBJ2-5|18
CASSYGARQGPAGETQYF
TGTGCCAGCAGTTACGGTGCCCGCCAGGGCCCCGCCGGAGAGACCCAGTACTTC
>TRBV5-1|many|-|TRBJ2-5|15
CASTPGNPAQETQYF
TGCGCCAGCACCCCGGGGAACCCGGCCCAAGAGACCCAGTACTTC
>TRBV6-1|many|TRBD1|TRBJ2-7|14
CASHRDRGTYEQYF
TGTGCCAGCCACCGGGACAGGGGAACCTACGAGCAGTACTTC
>TRBV18|-|-|TRBJ2-3|15
CASSPEYLRTDTQYF
TGTGCCAGCTCACCGGAGTACCTACGCACAGATACGCAGTATTTT
>TRBV7-8|few|-|TRBJ1-2|13
CASTPASTDGYTF
TGTGCCAGCACCCCAGCCTCTACGGACGGCTACACCTTC
>TRBV29-1|many|TRBD1|TRBJ2-7|14
CSVRDRGRWGEQYF
TGCAGCGTCCGGGACAGGGGGCGCTGGGGCGAGCAGTACTTC
>TRBV6-5|few|-|TRBJ1-1|13
CASSLGRTIEAFF
TGTGCCAGCAGTTTGGGACGGACGATTGAAGCTTTCTTT
>TRBV7-2|few|-|TRBJ1-6|15
CASSLDGAGSSPLHF
TGTGCCAGCAGCTTAGATGGGGCAGGGTCTTCACCCCTCCACTTT
>TRBV28|many|-|TRBJ2-4|15
CASSFVTIAKNIQYF
TGTGCCAGCAGTTTTGTCACGATAGCCAAAAACATTCAGTACTTC
>TRBV6-5|few|-|TRBJ1-1|14
CASSFSPRGTEAFF
TGTGCCAGCAGTTTCTCTCCAAGGGGCACTGAAGCTTTCTTT
>TRBV29-1|many|TRBD2|TRBJ2-1|18
CSVEDPGRVLSSYNEQFF
TGCAGCGTTGAAGATCCGGGGAGGGTCCTAAGCTCCTACAATGAGCAGTTCTTC
>TRBV20-1|-|TRBD1|TRBJ1-3|18
CSARVGGQGTYSGNTIYF
TGCAGTGCTAGAGTAGGGGGACAGGGGACATACTCTGGAAACACCATATATTTT
>TRBV20-1|few|-|TRBJ2-7|14
CSARDLDSSYEQYF
TGCAGTGCAAGGGACCTAGATAGCTCCTACGAGCAGTACTTC
>TRBV6-2/TRBV6-3|many|-|TRBJ2-7|14
CASSYSLDSAEQYF
TGTGCCAGCAGTTACTCGCTGGACAGCGCCGAGCAGTACTTC
>TRBV2|-|-|TRBJ1-6|14
CASSPRTARLALHF
TGTGCCAGCAGCCCCCGGACCGCCCGCTTGGCCCTCCACTTT
>TRBV7-2|few|TRBD1|TRBJ1-1|16
CASSLGQGGMNTEAFF
TGTGCCAGCAGCCTTGGACAGGGTGGGATGAACACTGAAGCTTTCTTT
>TRBV3-1|many|-|TRBJ2-7|12
CASSHRDVEQYF
TGTGCCAGCAGCCACAGGGATGTTGAGCAGTACTTC
>TRBV7-2|many|TRBD2|TRBJ2-3|15
CASRLAGGSTDTQYF
TGTGCCAGCCGCCTAGCGGGGGGGAGCACAGATACGCAGTATTTT
>TRBV29-1|many|-|TRBJ2-5|15
CSVAPRGLTGETQYF
TGCAGCGTTGCCCCCCGGGGACTCACAGGGGAGACCCAGTACTTC
>TRBV20-1|-|-|TRBJ2-7|14
CSAPEAGRIHEQYF
TGCAGTGCTCCCGAGGCAGGGCGGATCCACGAGCAGTACTTC
>TRBV5-1|few|TRBD2|TRBJ2-5|16
CASSRTLAGGGETQYF
TGCGCCAGCAGCCGCACACTAGCGGGGGGCGGGGAGACCCAGTACTTC
>TRBV27|-|TRBD1|TRBJ2-1|13
CASSRTGVNEQFF
TGTGCCAGCAGTCGGACAGGGGTAAATGAGCAGTTCTTC
>TRBV5-5|-|-|TRBJ2-1|12
CASSFVQNEQFF
TGTGCCAGCAGCTTCGTCCAAAATGAGCAGTTCTTC
>TRBV6-6|-|-|TRBJ1-5|14
CAGSFRGRNQPQHF
TGTGCCGGGTCCTTTAGGGGCCGCAATCAGCCCCAGCATTTT
>TRBV15|many|-|TRBJ2-1|13
CATSREGHNEQFF
TGTGCCACCAGCAGAGAGGGCCACAATGAGCAGTTCTTC
>TRBV15|-|-|TRBJ1-3|15
CATSAMLGSGNTIYF
TGTGCCACCAGCGCAATGTTAGGATCTGGAAACACCATATATTTT
>TRBV28|few|-|TRBJ1-5|20
CASSPASTGWGVYSNQPQHF
TGTGCCAGCAGTCCCGCCTCCACAGGGTGGGGAGTCTATAGCAATCAGCCCCAGCATTTT
>TRBV12-3/TRBV12-4|many|-|TRBJ2-5|14
CASTLGHLQETQYF
TGTGCCAGCACCCTCGGACACCTCCAAGAGACCCAGTACTTC
>TRBV29-1|-|TRBD2|TRBJ2-2|14
CSAGAGVNTGELFF
TGCAGCGCTGGAGCGGGGGTGAACACCGGGGAGCTGTTTTTT